The next 28 T cell receptor beta chains were all read from a single sample in a study of cytomegalovirus exposure and HLA in healthy donors. The study ran its PCR with 60 Vbeta and 13 Jbeta primers. Produced via immunoSEQ multiplex PCR; TCRdb's table is partial and in-frame only. The sample includes around 300,000 clones, 85% to 90% of them seen just once. Sequencing was done on a sample of PBMCs. These receptors all come from a woman under 30 in good health and CMV-seronegative.

The chain links TRBV6-5 to TRBJ1-6; TRBD1 aligns across 8 bases. The CDR3 spans 15 residues. The V gene's germline CDR1 is MNHEY and CDR2 SVGAGI. J was trimmed by 12 bases and V by 2 bases; bases with no gene match: 9. This CDR3 is CASSYEGDRIRPLHF. As DNA, the CDR3 is TGTGCCAGCAGTTACGAGGGGGACAGGATACGACCCCTCCACTTT.

The chain joins TRBV2 to TRBJ2-1; TRBD1 matches at 10 bases. The CDR3 has 15 amino acids. J lost 2 bases, V lost 6 bases, and 4 bases had no gene match. The germline V gene has CDR1 SNHLY and CDR2 FYNNEI. Written as DNA, the CDR3 is TGTGCCAGCAGGGGGACAGGGGTCACCTACAATGAGCAGTTCTTC. Translating it yields CASRGTGVTYNEQFF.

This chain connects TRBV2 to TRBJ1-1; 10 bases align to TRBD1. Germline-derived CDR1 and CDR2 are SNHLY and FYNNEI. The CDR3 has 13 amino acids. V shed 0 bases and J 10 bases; nucleotides not matched to a gene: 2. As DNA, the CDR3 is TGTGCCAGCAGTGAAGCGTGGGACAGGGGAGCTTTCTTT. The encoded protein is CASSEAWDRGAFF.

The CDR3 bases are TGTGCCAGCAGCCCCTCCCCCGCCAGCGGGGAACAGGAGACCCAGTACTTC. Its protein product is CASSPSPASGEQETQYF. The chain couples TRBV11-2 to TRBJ2-5, with 7 bases lining up with TRBD2. From germline, CDR1 is SGHAT and CDR2 FQNNGV. V dropped 5 bases and J dropped 5; count of bases not matched to a gene: 17. There are 17 residues in the CDR3.

The chain couples TRBV18 to TRBJ2-3; 9 bases are shared with TRBD2. The CDR3 is made up of 15 amino acids. Germline lookup yields CDR1 KGHSH and CDR2 LQKENI. The junction had 3 bases not matched to a gene; V was cut back by 3 bases and J by 2 bases. The CDR3 coding sequence is TGTGCCAGCTCACCCATAGCGGGGGTCACAGATACGCAGTATTTT. It encodes CASSPIAGVTDTQYF.

This chain uses TRBV29-1 with TRBJ2-2; 8 bases map to TRBD1. V gave up 0 bases and J gave up 6 bases; unmatched junction bases: 9. The germline gives CDR1 SQVTM, CDR2 ANQGSEA. CDR3 length equals 16 residues. The CDR3 sequence: CSVEDSTGQGSGELFF. In DNA form, the CDR3 reads TGCAGCGTTGAAGATTCCACAGGACAGGGATCCGGGGAGCTGTTTTTT.

This rearrangement joins TRBV7-8 to TRBJ1-5; D remains unclear. Germline CDR1 reads SGHVS; CDR2 reads FQNEAQ. V gave up 3 bases and J gave up 2 bases, with 11 bases separating them. CDR3 length: 15 residues. The CDR3, as DNA: TGTGCCAGCAGCTTCTCGGGTGAGGGCAATCAGCCCCAGCATTTT. Amino acids: CASSFSGEGNQPQHF.

The chain is built from TRBV20-1 and TRBJ1-2; D is possibly TRBD1 (6 bases). This CDR3 region has 11 residues. Trimming left V 8 bases short and J 2 bases short, with 9 bases between. CDR1 and CDR2 from the germline V gene are DFQATT and SNEGSKA (reference sequence). The CDR3 protein is CSTDRNYGYTF. As DNA, the CDR3 is TGCAGTACTGACAGGAACTATGGCTACACCTTC.

This chain uses TRBV2 with TRBJ2-2; TRBD2 agrees at 11 bases. The CDR3 extends over 16 amino acids. The J segment lost 3 bases and the V segment lost 6 bases, leaving 6 bases of the junction unmatched. Per the germline V gene, CDR1 is SNHLY and CDR2 is FYNNEI. CDR3 protein: CASRRLAGSDTGELFF. In nucleotides, the CDR3 is TGTGCCAGCAGGCGACTAGCGGGGTCGGACACCGGGGAGCTGTTTTTT.

The gene calls are TRBV5-1 and TRBJ2-1; D remains unclear. The germline gives CDR1 SGHRS, CDR2 YFSETQ. V lost 1 base, J lost 5 bases, and 10 bases lay in between. There are 14 residues in the CDR3. CDR3 in DNA: TGCGCCAGCAGCTTGTTTTGGAGAAACAATGAGCAGTTCTTC. Its protein is CASSLFWRNNEQFF.

V and J are TRBV28 and TRBJ1-5; 9 bases align to TRBD1. CDR3 length: 17 residues. V dropped 1 base and J dropped 3; count of bases not matched to a gene: 7. Germline CDR1 and CDR2: MDHEN and SYDVKM. The CDR3 DNA is TGTGCCAGCAGTTTATCCGGACAGGGGATATACAATCAGCCCCAGCATTTT. It encodes CASSLSGQGIYNQPQHF. Based on the CDR3 plus reference TRBV28 and TRBJ1-5, the full variable domain is DVKVTQSSRYLVKRTGEKVFLECVQDMDHENMFWYRQDPGLGLRLIYFSYDVKMKEKGDIPEGYSVSREKKERFSLILESASTNQTSMYLCASSLSGQGIYNQPQHFGDGTRLSIL.

This clone was detected only once. This chain uses TRBV7-8 with TRBJ2-3; D might be TRBD2 (6 bases). The CDR3 spans 14 residues. From germline, CDR1 is SGHVS and CDR2 FQNEAQ. Trimming cost V 5 bases and J 4 bases, with 13 bases left between them. The CDR3 region has the DNA TGTGCCAGCAGCCACGGGACTTTGTCAGATACGCAGTATTTT. Protein: CASSHGTLSDTQYF.

The chain couples TRBV4-2 to TRBJ1-4, with D perhaps TRBD1 (6 bases). CDR1 is LGHNA, CDR2 YNFKEQ, per germline. Trimming shortened V by 1 base and J by 7 bases, and 7 bases separated the two germline ends. The CDR3 sequence is 13 residues long. CDR3 amino acids: CASSQGQAEKLFF. Here the CDR3 DNA reads TGTGCCAGCAGCCAAGGACAGGCTGAAAAACTGTTTTTT.

This clone was detected only once. This chain links TRBV14 with TRBJ2-5; weak D call: TRBD1 (7 bases). The DNA end favors TRBJ2-7, so the J call may be wrong. Germline V gene lookup returns CDR1 SGHDN and CDR2 FVKESK. This CDR3 has 15 residues. This chain's CDR3 is CASSQEGAGFAEQYF. In DNA form, the CDR3 reads TGTGCCAGCAGCCAGGAGGGGGCGGGTTTTGCCGAGCAGTACTTC.

V and J are TRBV15 and TRBJ2-3; 8 bases agree with TRBD1. The J segment lost 6 bases and the V segment lost 3 bases, leaving 17 bases of the junction unmatched. This CDR3 contains 18 residues. The germline V gene encodes CDR1 LNHNV and CDR2 YYDKDF (reference sequence). CDR3 residues: CATSRLDRDDSEEDTQYF. The CDR3 DNA is TGTGCCACCAGCAGGTTGGACAGGGATGATTCGGAAGAGGATACGCAGTATTTT.

This chain links TRBV6-1 with TRBJ1-2, with 7 bases that match TRBD1. This CDR3 is 15 amino acids long. CDR1 MNHNS and CDR2 SASEGT come from the germline V gene. V lost 2 bases and J lost 2; bases outside the gene matches: 5. The DNA for the CDR3 is TGTGCCAGCAGTGAAACAGGGGCGGCGAACTATGGCTACACCTTC. Translated, it gives CASSETGAANYGYTF.

The chain employs TRBV6-5 and TRBJ1-6; D perhaps matches TRBD1 (5 bases). Germline CDR1 and CDR2: MNHEY and SVGAGI. This CDR3 is 15 amino acids long. Trimming shortened V by 5 bases and J by 5 bases, and 13 bases separated the two germline ends. The CDR3 DNA is TGTGCCAGCAGTCCCCTTGGGGCGGATAATTCACCCCTCCACTTT. Its translation: CASSPLGADNSPLHF.

V usage is TRBV11-2 and J usage is TRBJ2-5; D gene ambiguous. The CDR3 consists of 15 residues. The V gene's germline CDR1 is SGHAT and CDR2 FQNNGV. Trimming stripped 1 base from V and 2 bases from J, with 11 bases between. Here the CDR3 DNA reads TGTGCCAGCAGCTTAGGGCAAGCGCCGCAAGAGACCCAGTACTTC. It encodes CASSLGQAPQETQYF.

The chain joins TRBV5-1 to TRBJ1-1, with 9 bases lining up with TRBD1. The CDR3 contains 11 residues. CDR1 is SGHRS, CDR2 YFSETQ, per germline. V lost 4 bases and J lost 10; bases outside the gene matches: 2. The CDR3 reads CASSTGGVAFF. CDR3 nucleotide sequence: TGCGCCAGCAGCACAGGGGGCGTAGCTTTCTTT.

The V and J genes are TRBV2 and TRBJ2-1, with 13 bases aligning to TRBD2. The ends lost 8 bases at V and 6 bases at J; junction bases unmatched: 4. The CDR3 runs to 14 residues. The germline CDR1 and CDR2 sequences are SNHLY and FYNNEI. This chain's CDR3 is CASFGLAGVNEQFF. The CDR3, as DNA: TGTGCCAGCTTCGGACTAGCGGGGGTCAATGAGCAGTTCTTC.

The chain's CDR3 is CASSLGPGGYNEQFF. DNA for the CDR3: TGTGCCAGCAGCTTAGGACCCGGGGGGTACAATGAGCAGTTCTTC. The J gene is TRBJ2-1, the V gene TRBV11-2, with 7 bases fitting TRBD2. Germline V gene lookup returns CDR1 SGHAT and CDR2 FQNNGV. V shed 1 base and J 4 bases; nucleotides not matched to a gene: 4. The CDR3 is 15 residues long.

The chain carries TRBV7-9 and TRBJ2-4; 8 bases match TRBD2. From germline, CDR1 is SEHNR and CDR2 FQNEAQ (reference sequence). The CDR3 is 15 amino acids. V shed 4 bases and J 0 bases; nucleotides not matched to a gene: 2. CDR3 loop: CASSYGGGAKNIQYF. The CDR3 DNA sequence: TGTGCCAGCAGCTACGGGGGGGGAGCCAAAAACATTCAGTACTTC.

V usage is TRBV10-1 and J usage is TRBJ1-6; 10 bases match TRBD1. Trimming at V came to 6 bases and at J to 2 bases, leaving 10 bases not matched to a gene. The CDR3 is 18 residues long. Germline V gene data show CDR1 as WNHNN and CDR2 as SYGVQD (reference sequence). CDR3 DNA sequence: TGCGCCAGCAGGGGGGGGACAGGGGAGAGCGCCTATAATTCACCCCTCCACTTT. The encoded protein is CASRGGTGESAYNSPLHF.

The chain links TRBV6-5 to TRBJ2-3; D call uncertain. V lost 0 bases to trimming and J lost 1 base, with 11 bases between them. CDR1 MNHEY and CDR2 SVGAGI come from the germline V gene. The CDR3 runs 16 residues. The CDR3: CASSYSSFGGTDTQYF. Here the CDR3 DNA reads TGTGCCAGCAGTTACTCCTCTTTCGGAGGCACAGATACGCAGTATTTT.

The chain couples TRBV15 to TRBJ2-1; perhaps TRBD2 as D (6 bases). CDR1 is LNHNV and CDR2 is YYDKDF in the germline V gene (reference sequence). This CDR3 spans 14 amino acids. V was cut by 1 base and J by 8 bases, with 12 bases left in between. CDR3 coding DNA: TGTGCCACCAGCAGAGGGGACTCGGACCATGAGCAGTTCTTC. Translating gives CATSRGDSDHEQFF.

This clone was detected a few times. This sequence joins TRBV19 and TRBJ1-1; 8 bases align to TRBD1. The junction had 4 bases not matched to a gene; V was cut back by 9 bases and J by 4 bases. Looked up from germline, CDR1 is LNHDA and CDR2 is SQIVND (reference sequence). This CDR3 has 12 residues. The CDR3 is CASRDRGTEAFF. CDR3 coding DNA: TGTGCCAGCCGAGACAGGGGCACTGAAGCTTTCTTT.

This rearrangement joins TRBV5-4 to TRBJ1-1, with 10 positions matching TRBD1. CDR1 is SGHNT and CDR2 is YYREEE in the germline V gene (reference sequence). The V segment lost 7 bases and the J segment 2 bases; nucleotides outside the gene matches: 5. The CDR3 has 14 residues. The CDR3 DNA reads TGTGCCAGCGGACGGGACAGGGGAAACACTGAAGCTTTCTTT. It translates to CASGRDRGNTEAFF.

This clone was seen a handful of times. The chain joins TRBV2 to TRBJ1-1; D is undetermined. This CDR3 is 13 amino acids long. Trimming shortened V by 1 base and J by 7 bases, and 10 bases separated the two germline ends. CDR1 is SNHLY and CDR2 is FYNNEI in the germline V gene. Written as DNA, the CDR3 is TGTGCCAGCAGTGAAGAGGTTGGAGATGAAGCTTTCTTT. Protein sequence: CASSEEVGDEAFF.